The present entry profiles one TCR beta chain with its context. This CDR3 contains 15 residues. Trimming shortened V by 3 bases and J by 3 bases, and 14 bases separated the two germline ends. Germline loops: CDR1 MNHEY, CDR2 SMNVEV (reference sequence). This sample stems from a study of blood T cell repertoires in COVID-19. Study-level information: The United States, Italy and Spain were the sources of the acute and convalescent COVID-19 samples. PBMCs, B-cell-depleted T cells, or T cells were the source of the cDNA or gDNA that made up the material.

As originally analysed: By means of reference gene primer amplification, nucleated cell counts were estimated. Method: immunoSEQ multiplex PCR; TCRdb's copy keeps in-frame clones and lacks some. For V, J and clone size, that table is used; D and trimming come from the DNA. The repertoire holds around 250,000 clones, with approximately 89% as singletons. This TCR was recovered from a man aged 35-49 years with active or convalescent COVID-19. The material sequenced was peripheral blood. The V and J genes are TRBV27 and TRBJ1-1; possible D gene TRBD1, 5 bases. CDR3 bases: TGTGCCAGCAGTTTCGGGTCCTCGGGGGACACTGAAGCTTTCTTT. It translates to CASSFGSSGDTEAFF.